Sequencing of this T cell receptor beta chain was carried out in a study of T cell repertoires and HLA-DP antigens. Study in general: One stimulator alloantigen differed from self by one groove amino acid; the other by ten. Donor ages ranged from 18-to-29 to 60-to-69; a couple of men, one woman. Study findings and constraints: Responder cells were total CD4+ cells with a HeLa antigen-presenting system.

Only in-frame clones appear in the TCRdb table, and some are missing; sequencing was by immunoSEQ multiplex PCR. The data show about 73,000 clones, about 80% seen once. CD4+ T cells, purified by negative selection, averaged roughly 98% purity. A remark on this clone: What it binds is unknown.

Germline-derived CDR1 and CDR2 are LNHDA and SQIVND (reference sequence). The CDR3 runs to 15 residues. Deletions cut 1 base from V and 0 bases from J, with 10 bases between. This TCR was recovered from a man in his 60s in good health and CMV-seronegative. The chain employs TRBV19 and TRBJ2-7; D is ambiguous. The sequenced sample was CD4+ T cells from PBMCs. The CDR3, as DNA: TGTGCCAGTAGTATAGTAGCAGCCAGCTCCTACGAGCAGTACTTC. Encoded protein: CASSIVAASSYEQYF.